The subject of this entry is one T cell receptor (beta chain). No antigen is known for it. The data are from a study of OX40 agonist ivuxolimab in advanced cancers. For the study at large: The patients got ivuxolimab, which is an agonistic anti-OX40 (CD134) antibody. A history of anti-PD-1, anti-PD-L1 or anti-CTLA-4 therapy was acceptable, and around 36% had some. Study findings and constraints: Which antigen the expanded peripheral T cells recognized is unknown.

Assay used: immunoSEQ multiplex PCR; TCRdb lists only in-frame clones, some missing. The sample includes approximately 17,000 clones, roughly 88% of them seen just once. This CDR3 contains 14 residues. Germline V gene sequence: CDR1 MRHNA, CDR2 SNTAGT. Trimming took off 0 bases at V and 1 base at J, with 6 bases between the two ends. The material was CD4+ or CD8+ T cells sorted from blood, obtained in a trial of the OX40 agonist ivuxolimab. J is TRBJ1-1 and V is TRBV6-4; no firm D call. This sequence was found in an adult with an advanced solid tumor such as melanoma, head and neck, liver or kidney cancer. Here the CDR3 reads CASSDSSENTEAFF. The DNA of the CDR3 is TGTGCCAGCAGTGACTCCAGCGAGAACACTGAAGCTTTCTTT.